The T cell receptor (beta chain) under discussion was sequenced for a study of T cell repertoires in cytomegalovirus infection (dated by TCRdb to about 2019). Study-level background: Donor HLA type was relevant to the analysis, as public TCR beta signatures indicated carriage of CMV infection together with the matching HLA type.

Points on this clonotype: This receptor's antigen is unknown. Base quality data are lacking; no much larger clone is found one base away.

General study outcomes and caveats: Carriers of CMV infection plus the relevant HLA type were discriminated by the cumulative frequency of public TCR beta family members in the study cohort and in an independent 352-donor cohort. In the ex vivo response, HLA-C-restricted CMV-specific TCR beta clonotypes were dominant, and in two of eight donors the single most frequent clonotype came from this HLA-C-restricted group.

V and J are trimmed by 6 bases and 9 bases, and the gene matches miss 7 bases of the junction. The CDR3 goes from the cysteine to the phenylalanine over 14 residues. Just the 42-base CDR3 DNA is kept, in frame starting at base 1. CDR1 and CDR2, looked up from the germline V gene, are MNHNS and SASEGT. This sample was sequenced with an Illumina HiSeq 1500. Starting from the raw public reads, TCRdb applied fastp trimming at Q25, assembled clones with MiXCR and retained in-frame beta chains. Every entry covers one CDR3 protein and lists the most common genes and DNA from its rows. Here the sample has around 450,000 distinct CDR3 sequences; approximately 30% occur a single time. About 13% of the sample goes to the ten largest clones.

Sample: PBMCs. The receptor comes from a human donor in good health (CMV status not recorded). Some clones in this sample may be carry-over from other donors' samples. The chain links TRBV6-1 with TRBJ1-6; 8 bases in the junction line up with TRBD1. The CDR3 reads CASSRQGNGSPLHF. In nucleotide form, the sequence is TGTGCCAGCAGCAGACAGGGGAACGGTTCACCCCTCCACTTT.